Presented here are 27 T cell receptor beta chains from one specimen sequenced in a study of Tregs in tolerant kidney transplant recipients. Generated by immunoSEQ multiplex PCR, the TCRdb table keeps only in-frame clones and is missing some. The table includes 50,000 to 75,000 clones, approximately 85% detected once. Sequencing used Tregs from blood, obtained before the transplant. The source of these receptors is a human donor who received a combined kidney and bone marrow transplant.

V and J are TRBV9 and TRBJ2-1; D possibly corresponds to TRBD1 (5 bases). Trimming took off 4 bases at V and 6 bases at J, with 11 bases between the two ends. CDR1 is SGDLS, CDR2 YYNGEE, per germline. This CDR3 region has 13 residues. CDR3 residues: CASSTDTFNEQFF. DNA for the CDR3: TGTGCCAGCAGCACGGACACCTTCAATGAGCAGTTCTTC.

This chain connects TRBV5-1 to TRBJ2-6; D not certain. There are 13 residues in the CDR3. CDR1 is SGHRS and CDR2 is YFSETQ in the germline V gene. V was cut by 0 bases and J by 4 bases, with 2 bases left in between. The CDR3 DNA follows: TGCGCCAGCAGCTTGGTCGGGGCCAACGTCCTGACTTTC. It is translated as CASSLVGANVLTF.

V usage is TRBV30 and J usage is TRBJ1-4, with 9 nucleotides matching TRBD1. Germline CDR1 is GTSNPN and CDR2 is SVGIG (reference sequence). V lost 2 bases to trimming and J lost 13 bases; unmatched junction nucleotides: 11. The CDR3 is 14 residues long. CDR3 loop: CAWSTGTGYFSLFF. The CDR3 DNA reads as TGTGCCTGGAGTACCGGGACAGGGTACTTCTCACTGTTTTTT.

The chain carries TRBV11-3 and TRBJ2-5, with 7 bases lining up with TRBD1. From germline, CDR1 is SGHNT and CDR2 YENEEA. J lost 4 bases, V lost 5 bases, and 7 bases had no gene match. The CDR3 runs 14 residues. The CDR3 sequence is CASSPTGARETQYF. In nucleotides, the CDR3 is TGTGCCAGCAGCCCCACAGGGGCTCGAGAGACCCAGTACTTC.

V is TRBV27 and J is TRBJ2-2, with 9 bases that match TRBD1. V dropped 2 bases and J dropped 5; count of bases not matched to a gene: 3. Germline-derived CDR1 and CDR2 are MNHEY and SMNVEV (reference sequence). This CDR3 has 15 residues. The CDR3 DNA follows: TGTGCCAGCAGTTTAGGGGACAGGGAAACCGGGGAGCTGTTTTTT. Translation: CASSLGDRETGELFF.

The chain recombines TRBV6-5 with TRBJ2-7; D not resolved. The CDR3 is made up of 13 amino acids. Trimming left V 6 bases short and J 2 bases short, with 11 bases between. The germline CDR1 and CDR2 sequences are MNHEY and SVGAGI. The CDR3 region has the DNA TGTGCCAGCAGCCGAGAGACGGCCTACGAGCAGTACTTC. Protein: CASSRETAYEQYF.

This clone was found once. The chain links TRBV18 to TRBJ2-5; tentatively, D is TRBD1 (5 bases). Germline CDR1 KGHSH, CDR2 LQKENI. The V gene lost 3 bases and the J gene lost 4 bases, with 9 bases spanning the gap. The CDR3 is 13 residues long. CDR3 DNA: TGTGCCAGCTCACCGGGGCAGGGAGAGACCCAGTACTTC. Its protein product is CASSPGQGETQYF.

The chain links TRBV27 to TRBJ1-2, with D unresolved. The CDR3 extends over 16 amino acids. Germline V CDR1 and CDR2: MNHEY, SMNVEV (reference sequence). Trimming pared 6 bases from V and 2 bases from J, leaving 19 bases between. As DNA, the CDR3 is TGTGCCAGCAGCATTTTACAAGGTGGGATGAACTATGGCTACACCTTC. It specifies CASSILQGGMNYGYTF.

The chain uses TRBV10-3 and TRBJ2-5; D uncertain. Germline V gene sequence: CDR1 ENHRY, CDR2 SYGVKD. V was cut by 3 bases and J by 5 bases, with 16 bases left in between. This CDR3 comprises 15 residues. Here the CDR3 reads CAISDGAPGRETQYF. The CDR3 DNA sequence: TGTGCCATCAGTGATGGAGCCCCAGGAAGGGAGACCCAGTACTTC.

This clone has just one count. V is TRBV29-1 and J is TRBJ1-1; D is possibly TRBD1 (5 bases). The CDR3 has 14 residues. CDR1 and CDR2 from the germline V gene are SQVTM and ANQGSEA. Trimming shortened V by 4 bases and J by 6 bases, and 18 bases separated the two germline ends. The CDR3, as DNA: TGCAGCGTTGTGAAGGGACTCCGAAGCGCTGAAGCTTTCTTT. This codes for CSVVKGLRSAEAFF.

The CDR3 is CASSLRVSGANVLTF. The CDR3 DNA reads as TGTGCCAGCAGCTTGCGGGTCTCTGGGGCCAACGTCCTGACTTTC. This chain links TRBV5-4 with TRBJ2-6; D is undetermined. V was shortened by 1 base and J by 0 bases, with 5 bases between the two germline ends. Germline assignment: CDR1 SGHNT and CDR2 YYREEE (reference sequence). The CDR3 sequence is 15 residues long.

V is TRBV5-5 and J is TRBJ2-3; possible D gene TRBD1, 6 bases. Trimming took off 1 base at V and 4 bases at J, with 7 bases between the two ends. This CDR3 spans 13 amino acids. The germline V gene has CDR1 SGHKS and CDR2 YYEKEE (reference sequence). In DNA form, the CDR3 reads TGTGCCAGCAGCTTGACAGGGTCAGATACGCAGTATTTT. It yields the protein CASSLTGSDTQYF.

CDR3 amino acids: CASSAEGGLAGRMQFF. The CDR3 region has the DNA TGTGCCAGCAGCGCCGAGGGGGGACTAGCGGGGCGGATGCAGTTCTTC. The chain carries TRBV9 and TRBJ2-1; 13 nucleotides match TRBD2. CDR1 and CDR2 (germline): SGDLS, YYNGEE. The V segment lost 3 bases and the J segment 12 bases; nucleotides outside the gene matches: 12. The CDR3 covers 16 residues.

V and J are TRBV5-4 and TRBJ2-1; 10 bases agree with TRBD2. The junction had 2 bases not matched to a gene; V was cut back by 2 bases and J by 0 bases. Germline V lookup: CDR1 SGHNT, CDR2 YYREEE (reference sequence). CDR3 length equals 16 residues. Written as DNA, the CDR3 is TGTGCCAGCAGCTTAGCGGGAGGGCCCTCCTACAATGAGCAGTTCTTC. It encodes CASSLAGGPSYNEQFF.

This rearrangement joins TRBV6-1 to TRBJ2-2; no reliable D call. CDR3 size: 13 residues. V was clipped by 3 bases and J by 1 base, with 3 bases between them. CDR1 and CDR2 from the germline V gene are MNHNS and SASEGT. The CDR3 DNA reads as TGTGCCAGCAGTGAGTGGAACACCGGGGAGCTGTTTTTT. Protein sequence: CASSEWNTGELFF.

The chain carries TRBV5-5 and TRBJ1-5, with unresolved D. There are 13 residues in the CDR3. From germline, CDR1 is SGHKS and CDR2 YYEKEE (reference sequence). V gave up 0 bases and J gave up 7 bases, with 8 bases separating them. The CDR3 is CASSLAGDQPQHF. DNA of the CDR3: TGTGCCAGCAGCTTGGCGGGAGACCAGCCCCAGCATTTT.

The chain recombines TRBV14 with TRBJ1-2; D remains unclear. The CDR3 has 13 amino acids. Germline V gives CDR1 SGHDN, CDR2 FVKESK. V lost 3 bases to trimming and J lost 4 bases, with 9 bases between them. The CDR3 bases are TGTGCCAGCAGCCAGACTGATGGCTATGGCTACACCTTC. This codes for CASSQTDGYGYTF.

The CDR3 is CASRLAMEGDTEAFF. DNA of the CDR3: TGTGCAAGTCGCTTAGCGATGGAGGGGGACACTGAAGCTTTCTTT. The rearrangement links TRBV12-2 to TRBJ1-1. TRBV12-2 is noted as a pseudogene. The CDR3 runs 15 residues.

This clone was detected once. The chain employs TRBV19 and TRBJ1-1, with D perhaps matching TRBD1 (5 bases). V was cut by 7 bases and J by 3 bases, with 15 bases left in between. This CDR3 spans 14 amino acids. Germline V lookup: CDR1 LNHDA, CDR2 SQIVND (reference sequence). The CDR3 region has the DNA TGTGCCAGTAAGAAGGTGGTCAGGGACACTGAAGCTTTCTTT. It yields the protein CASKKVVRDTEAFF.

The chain couples TRBV19 to TRBJ1-6, with TRBD1 identical over 7 bases. This CDR3 has 16 residues. Germline V gene sequence: CDR1 LNHDA, CDR2 SQIVND (reference sequence). V shed 8 bases, J shed 0 bases, and the junction held 7 bases outside the gene matches. The CDR3 loop is CASLRTGSSYNSPLHF. CDR3 DNA sequence: TGTGCCAGTCTTAGGACAGGAAGCTCCTATAATTCACCCCTCCACTTT.

This clone was counted between two and nine times. The chain couples TRBV6-5 to TRBJ2-7; weak D call: TRBD2 (6 bases). This CDR3 has 13 residues. V was cut by 6 bases and J by 5 bases, with 14 bases left in between. Germline CDR1 MNHEY, CDR2 SVGAGI. The CDR3 DNA reads as TGTGCCAGCAGCACTCTCCGGGGGAACGAGCAGTACTTC. The encoded protein is CASSTLRGNEQYF.

This clone occurred a few times. This sequence joins TRBV28 and TRBJ2-1; maybe TRBD1 (6 bases). Per the germline V gene, CDR1 is MDHEN and CDR2 is SYDVKM. The length of the CDR3 is 17 residues. Trimming removed 4 bases from V and 0 bases from J, with 16 bases in between. CDR3: CASSSPGDTFSYNEQFF. CDR3 DNA: TGTGCCAGCAGTTCCCCAGGGGACACCTTCTCCTACAATGAGCAGTTCTTC.

The gene calls are TRBV2 and TRBJ2-2; the D is unclear. The CDR3 sequence is 11 residues long. Trimming left V 6 bases short and J 6 bases short, with 5 bases between. Germline CDR1 and CDR2: SNHLY and FYNNEI. Here the CDR3 reads CASRVSGELFF. CDR3 nucleotide sequence: TGTGCCAGCAGGGTATCCGGGGAGCTGTTTTTT.

This rearrangement joins TRBV18 to TRBJ1-1, with D possibly being TRBD1 (5 bases). This CDR3 region has 16 residues. From germline, CDR1 is KGHSH and CDR2 LQKENI. Trimming left V 1 base short and J 5 bases short, with 17 bases between. Written as DNA, the CDR3 is TGTGCCAGCTCACCACAAGTAGGAGGTCGGGGGACTGAAGCTTTCTTT. It translates to CASSPQVGGRGTEAFF.

The chain is built from TRBV7-6 and TRBJ2-5, with 9 bases identical to TRBD2. The CDR3 spans 14 residues. Germline CDR1 is SGHVS and CDR2 is FNYEAQ. V lost 6 bases and J lost 5; bases outside the gene matches: 7. DNA for the CDR3: TGTGCCAGCAGTCGGGGGACTAGCTGGGAGACCCAGTACTTC. Encoded protein: CASSRGTSWETQYF. The full variable domain, completed using reference TRBV7-6 and TRBJ2-5, is GAGVSQSPRYKVTKRGQDVALRCDPISGHVSLYWYRQALGQGPEFLTYFNYEAQQDKSGLPNDRFSAERPEGSISTLTIQRTEQRDSAMYRCASSRGTSWETQYFGPGTRLLVL.

The chain combines TRBV28 with TRBJ1-5; possibly TRBD1 for D (5 bases). The CDR3 is made up of 14 amino acids. V was cut by 8 bases and J by 3 bases, with 14 bases left in between. The germline V gene has CDR1 MDHEN and CDR2 SYDVKM. The chain's CDR3 is CASGTGGDNQPQHF. The CDR3 DNA follows: TGTGCCAGCGGAACGGGGGGGGACAATCAGCCCCAGCATTTT. The full variable domain, rest sourced from reference TRBV28 and TRBJ1-5, is DVKVTQSSRYLVKRTGEKVFLECVQDMDHENMFWYRQDPGLGLRLIYFSYDVKMKEKGDIPEGYSVSREKKERFSLILESASTNQTSMYLCASGTGGDNQPQHFGDGTRLSIL.

This chain connects TRBV4-1 to TRBJ2-1; D gene uncertain. V was shortened by 1 base and J by 5 bases, with 12 bases between the two germline ends. CDR3 size: 15 residues. Germline CDR1 is MGHRA and CDR2 is YSYEKL. CDR3 sequence reads: CASSQGRLYHNEQFF. CDR3 in DNA: TGCGCCAGCAGCCAAGGACGGCTCTACCACAATGAGCAGTTCTTC.